This record concerns one TCR beta chain sequence. Its specificity is unknown. The sample is drawn from a study of T cell responses to AZD1222 COVID-19 vaccine. General study points: Every sample of the repertoires postdated the peak T cell response. Spike-specific TCRs gained breadth and depth after people received two AZD1222 doses. Spike-wide vaccine-associated CD4 TCRs dominated at 160-218 and 743-854.

The repertoire was sequenced with immunoSEQ multiplex PCR; TCRdb's copy has only in-frame clones and lacks some. This sample yields approximately 130,000 clones, of which roughly 92% are seen a single time; about 1.1% belongs to the top ten. The clonotype originates from an adult who received the AZD1222 COVID-19 vaccine. This material consisted of peripheral blood, taken 28 days after the second AZD1222 dose.

The CDR3 loop is CASSRDAEDTQYF. The CDR3 nucleotides are TGTGCCAGCTCGCGAGACGCAGAAGATACGCAGTATTTT. The chain recombines TRBV18 with TRBJ2-3; the D is unclear. V lost 6 bases and J lost 5, with 12 bases in between. Germline V CDR1 and CDR2: KGHSH, LQKENI. CDR3 length: 13 residues.